Given below is one T cell receptor beta chain in context. Antigen: not known. These data belong to a study of graft-versus-host responses after intestinal transplantation. Across the whole study: Recipients underwent multivisceral, liver-intestinal, or isolated intestinal transplants.

Study observations and caveats: Recipient-marrow GvH clones were detected, some having first appeared in ileum or blood.

V was clipped by 4 bases and J by 6 bases, with 6 bases between them. The germline V gene encodes CDR1 MGHDK and CDR2 SYGVNS. This CDR3 has 11 amino acids. TCRdb keeps only in-frame clones here, not all; method: immunoSEQ multiplex PCR. The sample has about 120,000 clones, 90% seen once. The TCR sequence derives from a human donor who received an intestinal transplant. V gene TRBV25-1 combines with J gene TRBJ1-1; maybe TRBD1 (6 bases). The material was unstimulated CD4+ T cells sorted from spleen or lymph node cells, obtained before intestinal transplant. CDR3 nucleotides: TGTGCCAGCAGTGCAGGGGCTGAAGCTTTCTTT. Its protein is CASSAGAEAFF.